Each of the 5 T cell receptor beta chains below was sequenced from the same sample in a study of blood T cell repertoires in COVID-19. Assay used: immunoSEQ multiplex PCR; TCRdb lists only in-frame clones, some missing. The sample yields 300,000 to 450,000 clones, 85% seen once. The sequencing input was peripheral blood. These receptors were taken from a woman younger than 35 with acute or convalescent COVID-19.

The V gene is TRBV7-9, the J gene TRBJ2-5; unclear D gene. CDR1 is SEHNR and CDR2 is FQNEAQ in the germline V gene (reference sequence). The germline V and J ends were trimmed by 4 bases and 2 bases, with 11 bases remaining between them. The CDR3 contains 14 residues. The CDR3 spells CASSSSGAQETQYF. The CDR3 DNA is TGTGCCAGCAGCTCTAGTGGAGCTCAAGAGACCCAGTACTTC.

This chain joins TRBV27 and TRBJ2-1; D not resolved. This CDR3 contains 18 residues. The V gene's germline CDR1 is MNHEY and CDR2 SMNVEV (reference sequence). With 3 bases removed from V and 0 bases from J, the gap between germline ends came to 18 bases. The CDR3 DNA reads TGTGCCAGCAGTTTCTCTTATCGGCAGCCTAGCTCCTACAATGAGCAGTTCTTC. It is translated as CASSFSYRQPSSYNEQFF.

The chain joins TRBV19 to TRBJ2-1; 7 bases align to TRBD2. CDR1 is LNHDA and CDR2 is SQIVND in the germline V gene (reference sequence). The ends lost 0 bases at V and 6 bases at J; junction bases unmatched: 5. The CDR3 spans 15 residues. CDR3 bases: TGTGCCAGTAGTATAGAGTGGCGGGAGACCAATGAGCAGTTCTTC. This encodes CASSIEWRETNEQFF.

The table lists this clone with many counts. This same CDR3 is encoded by further DNA sequences in the sample. The chain couples TRBV18 to TRBJ1-3; 7 nucleotides line up with TRBD1. CDR3 length equals 16 residues. J lost 0 bases, V lost 0 bases, and 2 bases had no gene match. CDR1 and CDR2 (germline): KGHSH, LQKENI. CDR3 loop: CASSPPDRLSGNTIYF. The CDR3 DNA reads TGTGCCAGCTCACCACCGGACAGGCTCTCTGGAAACACCATATATTTT.

This clone was found a few times. The rearrangement uses TRBV2 and TRBJ1-3; TRBD1 is a possible D gene (5 bases). The germline V and J ends were trimmed by 3 bases and 4 bases, with 10 bases remaining between them. The CDR3 has 14 amino acids. Germline CDR1 reads SNHLY; CDR2 reads FYNNEI. CDR3 amino acids: CASSDQGGGNTIYF. The CDR3 region has the DNA TGTGCCAGCAGTGACCAGGGAGGGGGAAACACCATATATTTT.